This passage covers 21 T cell receptor beta chains from one sample sequenced in a study of cytomegalovirus exposure and HLA in healthy donors. Measured with immunoSEQ multiplex PCR; TCRdb has only the in-frame clones, and not every one. The sample has 60,000 to 75,000 clones; around 96% are singletons. The source material was PBMCs. The receptors originated from a man aged 18-30 years in good health and CMV-seronegative.

The CDR3 DNA follows: TGTGCCAGCAGCGTTGGGGGACTAGGTACAGATACGCAGTATTTT. It codes for CASSVGGLGTDTQYF. V gene TRBV9 combines with J gene TRBJ2-3; 8 bases are a match to TRBD2. The CDR3 covers 15 residues. CDR1 SGDLS and CDR2 YYNGEE come from the germline V gene. Unmatched junction bases numbered 5, after V lost 2 bases and J lost 3 bases.

The CDR3 nucleotides are TGCGCCAGCAGCCGTAGACAGGAGGTCAGCAACGAGCAGTACTTC. It yields the protein CASSRRQEVSNEQYF. The rearrangement joins TRBV4-1 to TRBJ2-7; D is possibly TRBD1 (6 bases). Germline V lookup: CDR1 MGHRA, CDR2 YSYEKL. Trimming stripped 4 bases from V and 5 bases from J, with 18 bases between. The length of the CDR3 is 15 residues.

The genes are TRBV28 and TRBJ1-5; D perhaps matches TRBD1 (6 bases). The germline V gene encodes CDR1 MDHEN and CDR2 SYDVKM. This CDR3 contains 15 residues. Between the trimmed V and J ends, which lost 7 bases and 6 bases, there was a span of 19 bases. CDR3: CASTNHYVGGQPQHF. CDR3 coding DNA: TGTGCCAGCACCAACCATTACGTAGGGGGTCAGCCCCAGCATTTT. Full variable domain (rest looked up from reference TRBV28 and TRBJ1-5): DVKVTQSSRYLVKRTGEKVFLECVQDMDHENMFWYRQDPGLGLRLIYFSYDVKMKEKGDIPEGYSVSREKKERFSLILESASTNQTSMYLCASTNHYVGGQPQHFGDGTRLSIL.

This sequence joins TRBV4-3 and TRBJ1-5; D gene uncertain. The V gene lost 0 bases and the J gene lost 4 bases, with 13 bases spanning the gap. Germline CDR1 reads LGHNA; CDR2 reads YSLEER. This CDR3 is built from 16 residues. The CDR3 sequence: CASSQDSPPGNQPQHF. The CDR3 DNA is TGCGCCAGCAGCCAAGACAGCCCGCCGGGGAATCAGCCCCAGCATTTT.

This clone showed up just once. This chain links TRBV5-1 with TRBJ2-7, with 8 bases identical to TRBD2. CDR3 size: 15 residues. Germline loops: CDR1 SGHRS, CDR2 YFSETQ. V gave up 0 bases and J gave up 2 bases; unmatched junction bases: 4. The CDR3 DNA reads TGCGCCAGCAGCTTGGGGGGCGGGAGGCCCTACGAGCAGTACTTC. Translating gives CASSLGGGRPYEQYF.

This sequence joins TRBV30 and TRBJ1-5; TRBD1 matches 10 bases. In germline, CDR1 is GTSNPN, CDR2 SVGIG (reference sequence). The CDR3 has 15 residues. J gave up 2 bases and V 3 bases, and 4 bases lay outside the gene matches. The CDR3 nucleotides are TGTGCCTGGAGCGCCGGGACAGGGGGCAATCAGCCCCAGCATTTT. It yields the protein CAWSAGTGGNQPQHF.

The gene calls are TRBV28 and TRBJ2-3; 11 nucleotides align to TRBD2. V was pared by 4 bases and J by 0 bases, with 0 bases of the junction left unmatched. Germline CDR1 MDHEN, CDR2 SYDVKM. The CDR3 totals 15 residues. The CDR3, as DNA: TGTGCCAGCAGTTGGACTAGCGGGAGCACAGATACGCAGTATTTT. Translating gives CASSWTSGSTDTQYF.

The chain links TRBV6-1 to TRBJ2-3; 8 positions agree with TRBD1. V lost 4 bases to trimming and J lost 4 bases; unmatched junction nucleotides: 4. Germline CDR1 MNHNS, CDR2 SASEGT. CDR3 length: 14 residues. CDR3: CASSVGQGPDTQYF. Here the CDR3 DNA reads TGTGCCAGCAGTGTTGGACAGGGTCCAGATACGCAGTATTTT.

This sequence joins TRBV7-9 and TRBJ2-2; 8 bases agree with TRBD2. Losses at the gene ends were 5 bases for V and 1 base for J; bases not matched to a gene: 6. CDR3 length: 16 amino acids. Germline V gene sequence: CDR1 SEHNR, CDR2 FQNEAQ (reference sequence). CDR3 in amino acids: CASSLLLAGNTGELFF. The CDR3 bases are TGTGCCAGCAGCCTCCTCCTAGCGGGGAACACCGGGGAGCTGTTTTTT.

V is TRBV30 and J is TRBJ1-1; D is ambiguous. Germline V gene sequence: CDR1 GTSNPN, CDR2 SVGIG (reference sequence). The CDR3 loop spans 13 amino acids. V lost 0 bases and J lost 1, with 6 bases in between. CDR3 in amino acids: CAWSVSKNTEAFF. The CDR3 coding sequence is TGTGCCTGGAGTGTTAGCAAGAACACTGAAGCTTTCTTT.

The chain recombines TRBV19 with TRBJ2-7, with TRBD1 matching 9 bases. The trim removed 6 bases at V and 1 base at J, leaving 10 bases unmatched. CDR1 LNHDA and CDR2 SQIVND come from the germline V gene (reference sequence). This CDR3 is built from 16 residues. The CDR3 DNA reads as TGTGCCAGTAGCCCTGGGACAGGGCACAATTCCTACGAGCAGTACTTC. This codes for CASSPGTGHNSYEQYF.

V is TRBV9 and J is TRBJ2-3, with 10 bases aligning to TRBD1. V lost 4 bases to trimming and J lost 1 base; unmatched junction nucleotides: 6. Germline loops: CDR1 SGDLS, CDR2 YYNGEE. The CDR3 covers 16 residues. CDR3 DNA sequence: TGTGCCAGCAGCTATACCGGGACAGGGGGCACAGATACGCAGTATTTT. Encoded protein: CASSYTGTGGTDTQYF. Supplemented by reference TRBV9 and TRBJ2-3, the full variable domain reads DSGVTQTPKHLITATGQRVTLRCSPRSGDLSVYWYQQSLDQGLQFLIQYYNGEERAKGNILERFSAQQFPDLHSELNLSSLELGDSALYFCASSYTGTGGTDTQYFGPGTRLTVL.

The CDR3 sequence is CASSLGTGARETQYF. DNA of the CDR3: TGCGCCAGCAGCTTAGGGACAGGGGCTCGAGAGACCCAGTACTTC. J is TRBJ2-5 and V is TRBV5-1; TRBD1 matches 10 bases. CDR3 size: 15 residues. Germline V gives CDR1 SGHRS, CDR2 YFSETQ. The trim removed 2 bases at V and 4 bases at J, leaving 5 bases unmatched.

V usage is TRBV6-5 and J usage is TRBJ2-7; TRBD1 agrees at 8 bases. The germline V gene encodes CDR1 MNHEY and CDR2 SVGAGI. Unmatched junction bases numbered 14, after V lost 10 bases and J lost 3 bases. The CDR3 is made up of 15 amino acids. The CDR3 DNA sequence: TGTGCCACCAGAATTGGGACAGGAGGTTTCTACGAGCAGTACTTC. Its translation: CATRIGTGGFYEQYF.

The CDR3 is CAISNPSTSGSGEQFF. As DNA, the CDR3 is TGTGCCATCAGCAACCCATCGACTAGCGGGAGTGGTGAGCAGTTCTTC. This sequence joins TRBV10-3 and TRBJ2-1; the match to TRBD2 covers 12 bases. Losses at the gene ends were 6 bases for V and 9 bases for J; bases not matched to a gene: 12. The V gene's germline CDR1 is ENHRY and CDR2 SYGVKD. This CDR3 is 16 amino acids long.

This sequence joins TRBV27 and TRBJ2-7; D unresolved. Trimming removed 6 bases at V and 1 base at J, with 7 bases between. The CDR3 sequence is 12 residues long. Germline CDR1 reads MNHEY; CDR2 reads SMNVEV (reference sequence). CDR3 coding DNA: TGTGCCAGCAGGGGCCCATCCTACGAGCAGTACTTC. This gives the protein CASRGPSYEQYF.

As DNA, the CDR3 is TGTGCCAGCAGCTTAGTAACTAGGAAGGATACGCAGTATTTT. The encoded protein is CASSLVTRKDTQYF. The J gene is TRBJ2-3, the V gene TRBV11-2; weak D call: TRBD2 (5 bases). Germline CDR1 and CDR2: SGHAT and FQNNGV. CDR3 length: 14 residues. V lost 1 base and J lost 6, with 11 bases in between.

The chain employs TRBV7-9 and TRBJ2-7, with 7 bases lining up with TRBD1. In germline, CDR1 is SEHNR, CDR2 FQNEAQ (reference sequence). The CDR3 runs to 12 residues. V was clipped by 5 bases and J by 4 bases; unmatched bases: 2. CDR3 amino acids: CASSVTGYEQYF. The CDR3 bases are TGTGCCAGCAGCGTGACAGGGTACGAGCAGTACTTC.

The chain has TRBV6-1 and TRBJ2-7; 7 nucleotides agree with TRBD2. Germline V gene sequence: CDR1 MNHNS, CDR2 SASEGT. The CDR3 has 16 amino acids. With V trimmed by 4 bases and J by 2 bases, 11 bases remained unmatched. The CDR3 here is CASSAWEGARTYEQYF. CDR3 DNA: TGTGCCAGCAGTGCCTGGGAGGGAGCCCGAACCTACGAGCAGTACTTC.

The V gene is TRBV14, the J gene TRBJ2-6; tentatively, D is TRBD1 (5 bases). CDR1 SGHDN and CDR2 FVKESK come from the germline V gene. V was shortened by 2 bases and J by 8 bases, with 22 bases between the two germline ends. The CDR3 has 18 amino acids. In nucleotides, the CDR3 is TGTGCCAGCAGCCAAAGGGGTGTCATGAGGCTGGGGACCAACGTCCTGACTTTC. Translation: CASSQRGVMRLGTNVLTF. The full variable domain, rest sourced from reference TRBV14 and TRBJ2-6, is EAGVTQFPSHSVIEKGQTVTLRCDPISGHDNLYWYRRVMGKEIKFLLHFVKESKQDESGMPNNRFLAERTGGTYSTLKVQPAELEDSGVYFCASSQRGVMRLGTNVLTFGAGSRLTVL.

The gene calls are TRBV18 and TRBJ2-5; perhaps TRBD1 as D (5 bases). CDR1 is KGHSH and CDR2 is LQKENI in the germline V gene. The CDR3 extends over 14 amino acids. Deletions cut 6 bases from V and 2 bases from J, with 13 bases between. Written as DNA, the CDR3 is TGTGCCAGCTCTCACTCAGGGTATCAAGAGACCCAGTACTTC. Translation: CASSHSGYQETQYF.